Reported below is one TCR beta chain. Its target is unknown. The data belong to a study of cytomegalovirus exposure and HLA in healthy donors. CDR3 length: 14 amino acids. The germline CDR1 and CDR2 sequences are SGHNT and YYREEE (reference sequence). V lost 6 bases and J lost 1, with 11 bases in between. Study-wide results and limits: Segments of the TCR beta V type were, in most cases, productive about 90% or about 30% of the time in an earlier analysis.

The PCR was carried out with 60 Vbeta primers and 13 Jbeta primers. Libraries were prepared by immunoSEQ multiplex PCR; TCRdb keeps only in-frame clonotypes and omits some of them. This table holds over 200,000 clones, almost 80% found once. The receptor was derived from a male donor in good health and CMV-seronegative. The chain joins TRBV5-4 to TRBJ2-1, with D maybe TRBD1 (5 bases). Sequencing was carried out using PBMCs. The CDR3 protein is CASTLGVSYNEQFF. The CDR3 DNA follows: TGTGCCAGCACCTTAGGGGTATCCTACAATGAGCAGTTCTTC.